This T cell receptor (beta chain) appears in the sequencing data of a study of T cell repertoires in cytomegalovirus infection. Whole-study context: Indicated by public TCR beta signatures were CMV infection and matching HLA type. Findings and limits, study-wide: Carriers of CMV and the relevant HLA type were discriminated by public TCR beta frequency. Within the response measured ex vivo, HLA-C-restricted CMV-specific TCR beta clonotypes were dominant.

TCRdb analysed the reads with MiXCR anew, one entry per CDR3 protein. Here the sample spans approximately 400,000 distinct CDR3 sequences, 31% being singletons. This CDR3 is built from 15 residues. Unmatched junction bases numbered 7, after V lost 5 bases and J lost 6 bases. Germline loops: CDR1 SGHVS, CDR2 FQNEAQ. As concerns this clonotype: What it binds is unknown.

The rearrangement joins TRBV7-8 to TRBJ1-5; 10 bases agree with TRBD1. The source of this sequence is a human donor in good health (CMV status not recorded). Some clones in this sample may be carry-over from other donors' samples. Sequenced material: PBMCs. As DNA, the CDR3 is TGTGCCAGCAGCGCGCCCGGGACAGGGGTTCAGCCCCAGCATTTT. The encoded protein is CASSAPGTGVQPQHF.